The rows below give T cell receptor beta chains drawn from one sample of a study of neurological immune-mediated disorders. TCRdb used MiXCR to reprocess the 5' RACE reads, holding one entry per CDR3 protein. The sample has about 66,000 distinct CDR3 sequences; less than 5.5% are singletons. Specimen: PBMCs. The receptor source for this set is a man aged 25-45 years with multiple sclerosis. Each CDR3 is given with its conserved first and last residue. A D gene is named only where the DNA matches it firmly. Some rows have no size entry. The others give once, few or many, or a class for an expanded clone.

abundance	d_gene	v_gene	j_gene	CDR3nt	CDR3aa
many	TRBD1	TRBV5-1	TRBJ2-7	TGCGCCAGCAGCCAGGGACAGGGGAACGAGCAGTACTTC	CASSQGQGNEQYF
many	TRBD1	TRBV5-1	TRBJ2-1	TGCGCCAGCAGCACAGGGGACCGGATCCCCTACAATGAGCAGTTCTTC	CASSTGDRIPYNEQFF
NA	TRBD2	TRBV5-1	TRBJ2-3	TGCGCCAGCAGCCCCCGTTGGGGGGGTACAGATACGCAGTATTTT	CASSPRWGGTDTQYF
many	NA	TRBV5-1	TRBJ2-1	TGCGCCAGCAGCTTGGAACTAGGGAACAATGAGCAGTTCTTC	CASSLELGNNEQFF
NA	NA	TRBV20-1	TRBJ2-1	TGCAGTGCTAGAGACCTCGCAGACAGCTACAATGAGCAGTTCTTC	CSARDLADSYNEQFF
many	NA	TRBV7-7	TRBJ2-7	TGTGCCAGCAGTCTGAGCGTGGGGGGCTACGAGCAGTACTTC	CASSLSVGGYEQYF
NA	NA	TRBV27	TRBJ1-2	TGTGCCAGCAGTTTAATGAGGGATCATGGCTACACCTTC	CASSLMRDHGYTF
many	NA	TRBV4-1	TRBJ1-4	TGCGCCAGCAGCCCAAGAGGAAAGGGTCCACGGGGGAATGAAAAACTGTTTTTT	CASSPRGKGPRGNEKLFF
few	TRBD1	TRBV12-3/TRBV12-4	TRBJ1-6	TGTGCCAGCAGTTTATCAGAGGGGGCTTTTAGGAACCTCAACTTT	CASSLSEGAFRNLNF
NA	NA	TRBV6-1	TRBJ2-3	TGTGCCAGCAGTGATAGGGGGAGCACAGATACGCAGTATTTT	CASSDRGSTDTQYF
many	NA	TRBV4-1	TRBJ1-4	TGCGCCAGCAGCCAACCCTCCAGGGGAAATAATGAAAAACTGTTTTTT	CASSQPSRGNNEKLFF
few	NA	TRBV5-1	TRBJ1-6	TGCGCCAGCAGCTTCGATGGAGTCGTGGATTCACCCCTCCACTTT	CASSFDGVVDSPLHF